The next 30 T cell receptor beta chains were all read from a single sample in a study of T-cell reconstitution after alpha-beta-depleted transplantation in children. Preparation of the TCRbeta library used unique molecular identifiers. TCRdb redid the calling of the PCR reads with MiXCR, one entry per CDR3 protein. The sample consists of about 1,000,000 distinct CDR3 sequences, less than 30% of them appearing once. The sequencing used PBMCs, mostly from graft donor cells, collected 360 days after TCRalphabeta/CD19-depleted stem cell transplant. These receptors were obtained from a boy under two years old who had a stem cell transplant for SCID, so the T cells may come from the graft donor.

This clonotype has a handful of counts. The V call is TRBV29-1, the J call TRBJ1-4; D gene unclear. V lost 6 bases to trimming and J lost 0 bases, with 8 bases between them. CDR1 is SQVTM, CDR2 ANQGSEA, per germline. The CDR3 is made up of 13 amino acids. The chain's CDR3 is CSVASATNEKLFF. For the CDR3, the DNA is TGCAGCGTGGCATCTGCAACTAATGAAAAACTGTTTTTT.

This clonotype was observed many times. The V call is TRBV27, the J call TRBJ2-7, with 9 bases aligning to TRBD1. The germline gives CDR1 MNHEY, CDR2 SMNVEV (reference sequence). After removal of 4 bases from V and 4 bases from J, the junction contained 5 bases not matched to a gene. This CDR3 comprises 14 residues. The CDR3 sequence: CASSSRQGGYEQYF. The CDR3 DNA follows: TGTGCCAGCAGTTCTAGACAGGGGGGGTACGAGCAGTACTTC.

The rearrangement joins TRBV20-1 to TRBJ2-3; tentative D call: TRBD2 (5 bases). Looked up from germline, CDR1 is DFQATT and CDR2 is SNEGSKA (reference sequence). The V end lost 5 bases, the J end lost 2 bases, and 17 bases lay between the germline ends. This CDR3 region has 15 residues. The CDR3 loop reads CSASDGKVFTDTQYF. CDR3 coding DNA: TGCAGTGCTTCGGACGGGAAGGTTTTCACAGATACGCAGTATTTT.

This clonotype was observed a few times. The V and J genes are TRBV12-3 or TRBV12-4 and TRBJ2-1, with TRBD2 matching over 7 bases. This CDR3 is 15 amino acids long. V shed 6 bases, J shed 9 bases, and the junction held 14 bases outside the gene matches. In DNA, the CDR3 is TGTGCCAGCAGGGGGAGGGGACTCCCAAAGGTTGAGCAGTTCTTC. It codes for CASRGRGLPKVEQFF.

This chain uses TRBV20-1 with TRBJ2-3; TRBD2 matches at 9 bases. The CDR3 is made up of 14 amino acids. Germline CDR1 DFQATT, CDR2 SNEGSKA (reference sequence). V shed 3 bases and J 3 bases; nucleotides not matched to a gene: 4. The CDR3 DNA reads TGCAGTGCTAGGCGACTAGCGGTGACAGATACGCAGTATTTT. This translates into CSARRLAVTDTQYF.

The CDR3 coding sequence is TGCAGTGCTGGGGCGATCCTCAATGAGCAGTTCTTC. Translation gives CSAGAILNEQFF. V usage is TRBV20-1 and J usage is TRBJ2-1; D perhaps matches TRBD1 (5 bases). V lost 5 bases to trimming and J lost 6 bases, with 11 bases between them. There are 12 residues in the CDR3. The V gene's germline CDR1 is DFQATT and CDR2 SNEGSKA (reference sequence).

J is TRBJ2-5 and V is TRBV20-1; D is perhaps TRBD1 (5 bases). CDR1 and CDR2 (germline): DFQATT, SNEGSKA (reference sequence). With 0 bases removed from V and 7 bases from J, the gap between germline ends came to 21 bases. This CDR3 is built from 16 residues. The CDR3 reads CSARDHDARVFGTQYF. The CDR3 nucleotides are TGCAGTGCTAGAGACCATGATGCCAGGGTGTTCGGGACCCAGTACTTC.

The table lists this clonotype with a few counts. This chain links TRBV4-1 with TRBJ2-1; D remains ambiguous. In germline, CDR1 is MGHRA, CDR2 YSYEKL. This CDR3 comprises 17 residues. The germline V and J ends were trimmed by 5 bases and 2 bases, with 19 bases remaining between them. This CDR3 reads CASSERWAHAAYNEQFF. In DNA form, the CDR3 reads TGCGCCAGCAGCGAACGGTGGGCACATGCGGCCTACAATGAGCAGTTCTTC.

This clonotype has ten or more counts. The chain carries TRBV15 and TRBJ2-2, with 9 positions matching TRBD1. CDR1 is LNHNV and CDR2 is YYDKDF in the germline V gene (reference sequence). V gave up 0 bases and J gave up 6 bases; unmatched junction bases: 8. This CDR3 spans 17 amino acids. CDR3 loop: CATSRDPWTGEPGELFF. In DNA form, the CDR3 reads TGTGCCACCAGCAGAGATCCATGGACAGGGGAGCCCGGGGAGCTGTTTTTT.

For the CDR3, the DNA is TGTGCCAGCAGGCAGCGGGGAGGCGGCGGGGAGCTGTTTTTT. Protein product: CASRQRGGGGELFF. The rearrangement joins TRBV12-3 or TRBV12-4 to TRBJ2-2; the match to TRBD2 covers 7 bases. This CDR3 has 14 amino acids. V was pared by 6 bases and J by 7 bases, with 8 bases of the junction left unmatched.

This clonotype was counted at least ten times. This chain uses TRBV10-3 with TRBJ2-4; no clear D gene. V was clipped by 4 bases and J by 0 bases, with 16 bases between them. Germline V gene sequence: CDR1 ENHRY, CDR2 SYGVKD. The CDR3 extends over 17 amino acids. The CDR3 reads CAISGTDGTLAKNIQYF. The CDR3, as DNA: TGTGCCATCAGTGGAACCGACGGAACCTTAGCCAAAAACATTCAGTACTTC.

The chain is built from TRBV18 and TRBJ2-4; D call uncertain. Looked up from germline, CDR1 is KGHSH and CDR2 is LQKENI. Trimming cost V 4 bases and J 3 bases, with 10 bases left between them. The CDR3 is made up of 14 amino acids. CDR3 sequence reads: CASSQSIGKNIQYF. The CDR3 DNA follows: TGTGCCAGCTCACAAAGTATAGGCAAAAACATTCAGTACTTC.

This rearrangement joins TRBV20-1 to TRBJ2-2; weak D call: TRBD1 (5 bases). This CDR3 has 13 amino acids. Per the germline V gene, CDR1 is DFQATT and CDR2 is SNEGSKA (reference sequence). The germline V and J ends were trimmed by 1 base and 4 bases, with 7 bases remaining between them. The CDR3 DNA sequence: TGCAGTGCTAGAGCACAGGCCACCGGGGAGCTGTTTTTT. Translating gives CSARAQATGELFF.

This clonotype was detected only a few times. This chain joins TRBV6-1 and TRBJ2-1; TRBD2 matches 10 bases. V lost 6 bases, J lost 5 bases, and 4 bases stayed unmatched. Germline CDR1 reads MNHNS; CDR2 reads SASEGT. CDR3 length: 14 amino acids. CDR3 region: CASRQRGGNNEQFF. DNA of the CDR3: TGTGCCAGCAGACAGCGGGGGGGGAACAATGAGCAGTTCTTC.

This clonotype showed up just a few times. This chain connects TRBV28 to TRBJ1-5; a weak D match, TRBD1 (5 bases). From germline, CDR1 is MDHEN and CDR2 SYDVKM. With 2 bases removed from V and 7 bases from J, the gap between germline ends came to 12 bases. This CDR3 has 14 amino acids. As DNA, the CDR3 is TGTGCCAGCAGTTTAATGAGGGGCGGGCAGCCCCAGCATTTT. The encoded protein is CASSLMRGGQPQHF.

This chain joins TRBV6-5 and TRBJ2-5; 7 positions agree with TRBD2. Germline-derived CDR1 and CDR2 are MNHEY and SVGAGI. V was pared by 4 bases and J by 2 bases, with 13 bases of the junction left unmatched. There are 17 residues in the CDR3. In DNA, the CDR3 is TGTGCCAGCAGTTCCGGTTTGGGGCGGGGGTATCAAGAGACCCAGTACTTC. It encodes CASSSGLGRGYQETQYF.

The sample holds a few counts of this clonotype. The chain is built from TRBV27 and TRBJ2-2; 11 positions agree with TRBD2. Germline CDR1 is MNHEY and CDR2 is SMNVEV (reference sequence). The CDR3 spans 14 residues. The V gene end was trimmed by 6 bases and the J gene end by 5 bases; junction bases not matched to a gene: 2. As DNA, the CDR3 is TGTGCCAGCAGGAGACTAGCGGGAACCGGGGAGCTGTTTTTT. This sequence encodes CASRRLAGTGELFF.

The gene calls are TRBV3-1 and TRBJ2-1; unclear D gene. The CDR3 loop spans 14 amino acids. Trimming removed 3 bases from V and 3 bases from J, with 9 bases in between. Per germline, CDR1 LGHDT and CDR2 YNNKEL (reference sequence). The CDR3 loop is CASSQMRDYNEQFF. Here the CDR3 DNA reads TGTGCCAGCAGCCAGATGAGAGACTACAATGAGCAGTTCTTC.

This clonotype was seen a few times. CDR3 sequence: CASSSKVIPYEQYF. DNA for the CDR3: TGTGCCAGCAGCTCCAAAGTTATCCCCTACGAGCAGTACTTC. The chain has TRBV7-8 and TRBJ2-7; no clear D gene. The CDR3 extends over 14 amino acids. The V gene's germline CDR1 is SGHVS and CDR2 FQNEAQ. V gave up 4 bases and J gave up 2 bases, with 12 bases separating them. The whole variable domain, filled in from reference TRBV7-8 and TRBJ2-7, reads GAGVSQSPRYKVAKRGQDVALRCDPISGHVSLFWYQQALGQGPEFLTYFQNEAQLDKSGLPSDRFFAERPEGSVSTLKIQRTQQEDSAVYLCASSSKVIPYEQYFGPGTRLTVT.

The chain uses TRBV19 and TRBJ2-2; D unclear. Germline loops: CDR1 LNHDA, CDR2 SQIVND (reference sequence). V dropped 6 bases and J dropped 2 bases, with 4 bases sitting between them. There are 12 residues in the CDR3. CDR3 residues: CASRYNTGELFF. The CDR3, as DNA: TGTGCCAGTAGGTACAACACCGGGGAGCTGTTTTTT.

This clonotype was seen only a few times. The chain combines TRBV18 with TRBJ1-1; D remains ambiguous. CDR1 is KGHSH and CDR2 is LQKENI in the germline V gene. V shed 2 bases and J shed 7 bases, with 11 bases lying between them. CDR3 length: 13 amino acids. The CDR3 DNA reads as TGTGCCAGCTCACCAGACGGGGTTCGTGAAGCTTTCTTT. Its translation is CASSPDGVREAFF.

V gene TRBV20-1 combines with J gene TRBJ2-1; possibly TRBD2 for D (6 bases). Germline lookup yields CDR1 DFQATT and CDR2 SNEGSKA (reference sequence). Deletions cut 5 bases from V and 0 bases from J, with 11 bases between. The CDR3 contains 14 residues. CDR3 amino acids: CSARLGYSYNEQFF. The CDR3 region has the DNA TGCAGTGCTCGACTAGGCTACTCCTACAATGAGCAGTTCTTC.

The J gene is TRBJ2-7, the V gene TRBV20-1; D could derive from TRBD1 or TRBD2 (5 bases each). The CDR3 contains 12 residues. The V and J ends lost 6 bases and 3 bases respectively, with 12 bases between them. Germline CDR1 is DFQATT and CDR2 is SNEGSKA (reference sequence). The CDR3, as DNA: TGCAGTGCGACCGGGACCTACTACGAGCAGTACTTC. Translated: CSATGTYYEQYF.

In DNA, the CDR3 is TGTGCCAGCAGTGCGAACGGACTAGCGGCTACTGAGCAGTTCTTC. Residues: CASSANGLAATEQFF. The chain has TRBV6-4 and TRBJ2-1; 10 bases fit TRBD2. CDR3 length: 15 residues. V lost 4 bases to trimming and J lost 9 bases; unmatched junction nucleotides: 9. Germline CDR1 and CDR2: MRHNA and SNTAGT.

The genes are TRBV7-9 and TRBJ2-1, with 9 bases fitting TRBD1. V was clipped by 5 bases and J by 6 bases; unmatched bases: 8. Germline CDR1 reads SEHNR; CDR2 reads FQNEAQ (reference sequence). This CDR3 has 15 residues. CDR3 residues: CASSHGQGLSNEQFF. The CDR3 DNA follows: TGTGCCAGCAGCCACGGACAGGGGTTGTCCAATGAGCAGTTCTTC.

In this sample, this clonotype turned up a few times. The chain's CDR3 is CSARVQDEQFF. The CDR3, as DNA: TGCAGTGCTAGAGTTCAGGATGAGCAGTTCTTC. The V call is TRBV20-1, the J call TRBJ2-1; D unclear. Trimming took off 1 base at V and 8 bases at J, with 6 bases between the two ends. This CDR3 contains 11 residues. Looked up from germline, CDR1 is DFQATT and CDR2 is SNEGSKA (reference sequence).

This chain links TRBV6-5 with TRBJ2-7; a weak D match, TRBD1 (5 bases). In germline, CDR1 is MNHEY, CDR2 SVGAGI. The germline V and J ends were trimmed by 0 bases and 6 bases, with 21 bases remaining between them. This CDR3 has 17 residues. The CDR3 nucleotides are TGTGCCAGCAGTTACTCGACAGTAGCCTCATATACGGGCGAGCAGTACTTC. Translation: CASSYSTVASYTGEQYF.

This clonotype was recorded a few times. The chain has TRBV28 and TRBJ1-1; D is undetermined. Trimming cost V 5 bases and J 11 bases, with 18 bases left between them. The germline CDR1 and CDR2 sequences are MDHEN and SYDVKM. There are 13 residues in the CDR3. CDR3 DNA: TGTGCCAGCAGTCACCCGAAGGGAAGGGTGGCTTTCTTT. Translation gives CASSHPKGRVAFF.

This clonotype has ten or more counts. The V gene is TRBV6-5, the J gene TRBJ2-7; maybe TRBD1 (6 bases). V was cut by 6 bases and J by 2 bases, with 17 bases left in between. Germline CDR1 is MNHEY and CDR2 is SVGAGI. The CDR3 extends over 15 amino acids. The CDR3, as DNA: TGTGCCAGCAGCCCTGAATACCGGACAGCCTACGAGCAGTACTTC. Its translation: CASSPEYRTAYEQYF.

The gene calls are TRBV12-3 or TRBV12-4 and TRBJ1-2, with TRBD1 matching over 8 bases. Trimming removed 6 bases from V and 8 bases from J; junction bases left unmatched: 8. The CDR3 length is 13 residues. Here the CDR3 DNA reads TGTGCCAGCAGACCAAGGACAGGGCGAGGCTACACCTTC. It yields the protein CASRPRTGRGYTF.